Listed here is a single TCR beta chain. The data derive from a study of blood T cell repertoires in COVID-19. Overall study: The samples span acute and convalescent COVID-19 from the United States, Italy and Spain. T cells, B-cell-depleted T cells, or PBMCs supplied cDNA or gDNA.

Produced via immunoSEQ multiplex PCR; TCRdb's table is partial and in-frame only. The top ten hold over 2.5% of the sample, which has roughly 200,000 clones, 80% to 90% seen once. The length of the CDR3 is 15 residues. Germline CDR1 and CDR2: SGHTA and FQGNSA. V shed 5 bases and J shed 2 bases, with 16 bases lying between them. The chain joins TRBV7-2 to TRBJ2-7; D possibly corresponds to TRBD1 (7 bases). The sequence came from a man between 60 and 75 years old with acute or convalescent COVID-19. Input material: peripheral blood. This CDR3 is CASSQAGGQTYEQYF. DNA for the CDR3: TGTGCCAGCAGCCAGGCCGGGGGACAGACCTACGAGCAGTACTTC.